The next 15 T cell receptor beta chains were all read from a single sample in a study of T cells in Graves' hyperthyroidism and ophthalmopathy. The source material, RNA transcripts, was used to amplify TCR beta CDR3 regions. Initially, a first-round RT-PCR of the TCR CDR3 employed the HTBI primer set. MiXCR, applied by TCRdb to the multiplex PCR reads, yields one record per CDR3 protein. The data contain some 690,000 distinct CDR3 sequences, 15% to 20% of them singletons. Sequenced sample: blood. These receptors were collected from a man over 45 with Graves' hyperthyroidism.

The V and J genes are TRBV18 and TRBJ1-2, with D possibly TRBD1 on 5 matching bases. This CDR3 contains 14 residues. V gave up 3 bases and J gave up 4 bases, with 12 bases separating them. Per the germline V gene, CDR1 is KGHSH and CDR2 is LQKENI. The CDR3 DNA reads as TGTGCCAGCTCACCGCCGACAGCCATCTATGGCTACACCTTC. Its protein product is CASSPPTAIYGYTF.

This clonotype has at least ten counts. The V call is TRBV2, the J call TRBJ2-1; D is perhaps TRBD2 (6 bases). The germline CDR1 and CDR2 sequences are SNHLY and FYNNEI. The V end was cut by 8 bases, the J end by 7 bases, with 15 bases between. The CDR3 covers 13 residues. The CDR3 sequence is CASFGSLRNEQFF. DNA for the CDR3: TGTGCCAGCTTCGGGAGTCTTAGGAATGAGCAGTTCTTC.

This clonotype has at least ten counts. V and J are TRBV5-1 and TRBJ2-1, with 7 bases matching TRBD2. V lost 0 bases to trimming and J lost 7 bases; unmatched junction nucleotides: 7. This CDR3 spans 15 amino acids. Germline V CDR1 and CDR2: SGHRS, YFSETQ. The CDR3 sequence is CASSLESGRRNEQFF. The CDR3 nucleotides read TGCGCCAGCAGCTTGGAATCCGGGAGGCGGAATGAGCAGTTCTTC.

This clonotype was seen many times. The rearrangement uses TRBV2 and TRBJ1-1; D is unresolved. Trimming took 2 bases from V and 4 from J, leaving 11 bases between them. The V gene's germline CDR1 is SNHLY and CDR2 FYNNEI. The CDR3 is 14 residues long. The CDR3 protein is CASSELVLGTEAFF. The DNA of the CDR3 is TGTGCCAGCAGTGAACTGGTTTTAGGCACTGAAGCTTTCTTT.

This clonotype appeared once. This chain links TRBV6-1 with TRBJ1-4; D perhaps matches TRBD1 (6 bases). The germline gives CDR1 MNHNS, CDR2 SASEGT. V was cut by 1 base and J by 10 bases, with 16 bases left in between. The CDR3 runs 15 residues. The CDR3 spells CASSEVRQGLGKLFF. The CDR3 DNA reads TGTGCCAGCAGTGAAGTACGGCAGGGGTTAGGAAAACTGTTTTTT.

The chain couples TRBV4-1 to TRBJ1-2; no definite D call. CDR1 MGHRA and CDR2 YSYEKL come from the germline V gene. Trimming shortened V by 0 bases and J by 11 bases, and 31 bases separated the two germline ends. The CDR3 sequence is 19 residues long. The chain's CDR3 is CASSQESPFVEGHTDLYTF. In DNA form, the CDR3 reads TGCGCCAGCAGCCAAGAAAGTCCCTTTGTGGAGGGCCACACCGACTTATACACCTTC.

This clonotype was observed many times. The chain recombines TRBV12-3 or TRBV12-4 with TRBJ1-1; D ambiguous. Trimming left V 8 bases short and J 2 bases short, with 21 bases between. This CDR3 has 16 residues. CDR3 in amino acids: CASARGGSSVNTEAFF. CDR3 in DNA: TGTGCCAGCGCCCGGGGAGGATCCAGTGTTAACACTGAAGCTTTCTTT.

The table lists this clonotype with many counts. The chain has TRBV24-1 and TRBJ2-5, with 7 bases fitting TRBD1. Germline CDR1 reads KGHDR; CDR2 reads SFDVKD. V trimming: 1 base; J trimming: 3 bases; junction bases outside the gene matches: 4. This CDR3 region has 15 residues. CDR3 residues: CATSDFEQGKETQYF. DNA for the CDR3: TGTGCCACCAGTGATTTCGAACAGGGGAAAGAGACCCAGTACTTC.

There are a few counts of this clonotype. This sequence joins TRBV27 and TRBJ1-5; D remains unclear. This CDR3 spans 13 amino acids. Trimming shortened V by 1 base and J by 7 bases, and 8 bases separated the two germline ends. Germline V gene sequence: CDR1 MNHEY, CDR2 SMNVEV (reference sequence). The CDR3 nucleotides are TGTGCCAGCAGTTTATACATGGCCCAGCCCCAGCATTTT. Translating gives CASSLYMAQPQHF.

Of note for this clonotype: Mismatch with germline at one junction end may stem from a read error. The genes are TRBV11-3 and TRBJ2-2; perhaps TRBD2 as D (6 bases). CDR1 SGHNT and CDR2 YENEEA come from the germline V gene. The length of the CDR3 is 17 residues. DNA for the CDR3: TGTGCCACCAGCTTAGACATCGGGAGCAGGAACACCGGGGAGCTGTTTTTT. Translation gives CATSLDIGSRNTGELFF. The entire variable domain, with the rest obtained from reference TRBV11-3 and TRBJ2-2, is as follows: EAGVVQSPRYKIIEKKQPVAFWCNPISGHNTLYWYLQNLGQGPELLIRYENEEAVDDSQLPKDRFSAERLKGVDSTLKIQPAELGDSAVYLCATSLDIGSRNTGELFFGEGSRLTVL.

In this sample, this clonotype turned up many times. The genes are TRBV3-1 and TRBJ1-2, with a possible D match to TRBD1 (5 bases). This CDR3 is 13 amino acids long. Per the germline V gene, CDR1 is LGHDT and CDR2 is YNNKEL (reference sequence). V was cut by 1 base and J by 7 bases, with 10 bases left in between. The CDR3 DNA follows: TGTGCCAGCAGCCAAGGGGGGTCGTCTGGCTACACCTTC. Encoded protein: CASSQGGSSGYTF.

A few counts support this clonotype. The J gene is TRBJ2-1, the V gene TRBV18; D is perhaps TRBD2 (6 bases). Per germline, CDR1 KGHSH and CDR2 LQKENI. This CDR3 region has 12 residues. V gave up 3 bases and J gave up 10 bases, with 10 bases separating them. The CDR3 loop is CASSPGGWEQFF. The DNA for the CDR3 is TGTGCCAGCTCACCCGGGGGTTGGGAGCAGTTCTTC.

This clonotype was detected ten times or more. The chain recombines TRBV28 with TRBJ2-1; 9 bases match TRBD2. Per the germline V gene, CDR1 is MDHEN and CDR2 is SYDVKM. The CDR3 spans 14 residues. V was clipped by 3 bases and J by 6 bases; unmatched bases: 3. This CDR3 is CASSFSGRINEQFF. CDR3 sequence (DNA): TGTGCCAGCAGTTTTAGCGGGAGAATCAATGAGCAGTTCTTC.

This clonotype was detected ten times or more. V usage is TRBV12-3 or TRBV12-4 and J usage is TRBJ1-1, with a possible D match to TRBD1 (5 bases). Trimming took off 6 bases at V and 4 bases at J, with 15 bases between the two ends. The CDR3 runs to 14 residues. The CDR3 region has the DNA TGTGCCAGCAGGGGCGGGGGAAGTTCCACTGAAGCTTTCTTT. Translating it yields CASRGGGSSTEAFF.

As for this clonotype: A much larger clone is a single base away; this may be a read error. The conserved phenylalanine or tryptophan is not found at the CDR3 terminus, so this likely reflects a read error. The rearrangement uses TRBV7-8 and TRBJ2-3, with 8 nucleotides matching TRBD2. Trimming cost V 5 bases and J 4 bases; bases outside gene matches: 17. In germline, CDR1 is SGHVS, CDR2 FQNEAQ. The CDR3 runs 18 residues. The CDR3 loop reads CASSRPPRAGAVADTQYL. CDR3 DNA: TGTGCCAGCAGCCGTCCACCCAGAGCGGGAGCCGTTGCAGATACGCAGTATCTT.